The 31 T cell receptor beta chains presented below share a single source sample, sequenced in a study of neurological immune-mediated disorders (dated by TCRdb to about 2019). The protocol used for the library was 5' RACE. The sequencer was an Illumina HiSeq 2500. TCRdb passed the public sequencing reads through fastp at Q25 and MiXCR, retaining productive beta sequences. CDR3 protein sequences are deduplicated, and each keeps its most common genes and DNA. This sample lists tens of thousands of distinct CDR3 sequences; approximately 11% were detected once. About 10% of the sample is held by the ten biggest clonotypes. Sequenced: PBMCs. Receptors were obtained from a woman aged 55-69 years with HTLV-1-associated myelopathy (HAM/TSP).

This clonotype was found many times. The chain recombines TRBV5-1 with TRBJ2-5; D is unclear. The CDR3 contains 14 residues. CDR1 is SGHRS and CDR2 is YFSETQ in the germline V gene. Trimming cost V 1 base and J 2 bases, with 9 bases left between them. This chain's CDR3 is CASSLSKRQETQYF. In nucleotides, the CDR3 is TGCGCCAGCAGCTTGTCCAAGAGACAAGAGACCCAGTACTTC.

This clonotype was found many times. This CDR3 reads CSVVEAATYTEAFF. In DNA, the CDR3 is TGCAGCGTTGTGGAGGCAGCGACTTACACTGAAGCTTTCTTT. The chain has TRBV29-1 and TRBJ1-1; no clear D. V dropped 4 bases and J dropped 3 bases, with 15 bases sitting between them. The CDR3 sequence is 14 residues long. Germline V CDR1 and CDR2: SQVTM, ANQGSEA.

This clonotype showed up many times. The J gene is TRBJ2-7, the V gene TRBV27, with 10 bases lining up with TRBD2. Per the germline V gene, CDR1 is MNHEY and CDR2 is SMNVEV (reference sequence). The CDR3 runs 14 residues. Germline trimming cut 3 bases from V and 4 bases from J; bases unmatched to any gene: 3. CDR3 DNA: TGTGCCAGCAGTTTTCTAGCGGGAGTATACGAGCAGTACTTC. As protein: CASSFLAGVYEQYF.

Many counts were recorded for this clonotype. The chain joins TRBV6-1 to TRBJ2-1; the D is unclear. Germline CDR1 is MNHNS and CDR2 is SASEGT. V lost 11 bases, J lost 5 bases, and 7 bases lay in between. The CDR3 has 10 amino acids. CDR3 nucleotide sequence: TGTGCCTCCCAGAACAATGAGCAGTTCTTC. It specifies CASQNNEQFF.

This clonotype has a count of ten or more. J is TRBJ2-7 and V is TRBV6-1, with D uncertain. There are 14 residues in the CDR3. V dropped 7 bases and J dropped 2 bases, with 15 bases sitting between them. Germline V gene data show CDR1 as MNHNS and CDR2 as SASEGT. The CDR3 DNA follows: TGTGCCAGCACCCATATGCGGAGCCCCTACGAGCAGTACTTC. Protein: CASTHMRSPYEQYF.

This clonotype has at least ten counts. The genes are TRBV29-1 and TRBJ1-2; 9 bases align to TRBD1. The CDR3 runs 13 residues. Unmatched junction bases numbered 9, after V lost 6 bases and J lost 7 bases. Germline loops: CDR1 SQVTM, CDR2 ANQGSEA. CDR3 protein: CSVRDREKGGYTF. Here the CDR3 DNA reads TGCAGCGTGCGGGACAGGGAGAAGGGTGGCTACACCTTC.

The chain couples TRBV6-2 or TRBV6-3 to TRBJ2-1; TRBD2 might be the D (6 bases). CDR3 length: 17 amino acids. Trimming stripped 6 bases from V and 9 bases from J, with 27 bases between. Per the germline V gene, CDR1 is MNHEY and CDR2 is SVGEGT. This CDR3 reads CASRQKMTRRDLSEQFF. Here the CDR3 DNA reads TGTGCCAGCAGACAAAAAATGACTAGGAGGGACCTTAGTGAGCAGTTCTTC.

This clonotype was observed many times. This rearrangement joins TRBV28 to TRBJ2-7; TRBD2 is a possible D gene (7 bases). The V gene's germline CDR1 is MDHEN and CDR2 SYDVKM. Trimming left V 5 bases short and J 2 bases short, with 22 bases between. CDR3 length equals 17 residues. CDR3 region: CASSPTMGGGGTYEQYF. CDR3 coding DNA: TGTGCCAGCAGTCCTACGATGGGGGGGGGCGGGACCTACGAGCAGTACTTC.

This clonotype was seen ten or more times. This chain joins TRBV28 and TRBJ2-1; 7 positions match TRBD2. With V trimmed by 4 bases and J by 3 bases, 6 bases remained unmatched. This CDR3 comprises 15 residues. Looked up from germline, CDR1 is MDHEN and CDR2 is SYDVKM. The CDR3 DNA follows: TGTGCCAGCAGTTCTGCGGGAGCCAACTACAATGAGCAGTTCTTC. It translates to CASSSAGANYNEQFF.

This clonotype was observed many times. The rearrangement links TRBV5-1 to TRBJ1-5; the match to TRBD1 covers 11 bases. V lost 2 bases, J lost 3 bases, and 1 base stayed unmatched. This CDR3 contains 15 residues. Germline CDR1 SGHRS, CDR2 YFSETQ. The CDR3 sequence is CASSLGQGANQPQHF. The CDR3 coding sequence is TGCGCCAGCAGCTTAGGACAGGGGGCCAATCAGCCCCAGCATTTT.

This clonotype appeared many times. The genes are TRBV12-3 or TRBV12-4 and TRBJ1-3, with unresolved D. Between the trimmed V and J ends, which lost 7 bases and 0 bases, there was a span of 10 bases. This CDR3 region has 14 residues. The CDR3 DNA reads as TGTGCCAGCACCGCTCTAGTCTCTGGAAACACCATATATTTT. This codes for CASTALVSGNTIYF.

This clonotype was counted ten times or more. The chain is built from TRBV12-3 or TRBV12-4 and TRBJ2-3, with D unclear. The CDR3 extends over 14 amino acids. With 8 bases removed from V and 3 bases from J, the gap between germline ends came to 15 bases. The CDR3 sequence: CASQRYFLTDTQYF. For the CDR3, the DNA is TGTGCCAGCCAGCGATATTTTCTTACAGATACGCAGTATTTT.

Ten or more counts support this clonotype. The rearrangement joins TRBV5-1 to TRBJ2-3, with 14 bases lining up with TRBD2. The germline CDR1 and CDR2 sequences are SGHRS and YFSETQ. V lost 0 bases to trimming and J lost 6 bases; unmatched junction nucleotides: 9. The CDR3 totals 18 residues. CDR3 in amino acids: CASSLGPGLAGVVDTQYF. The CDR3 DNA sequence: TGCGCCAGCAGCTTGGGGCCGGGACTAGCGGGAGTCGTGGATACGCAGTATTTT.

This clonotype appeared many times. The CDR3 nucleotides read TGTGCCAGCAGTCTTAGCGGGGGGAACAATGAGCAGTTCTTC. It is translated as CASSLSGGNNEQFF. The rearrangement links TRBV3-1 to TRBJ2-1; 10 nucleotides align to TRBD2. Germline-derived CDR1 and CDR2 are LGHDT and YNNKEL (reference sequence). Germline trimming cut 6 bases from V and 5 bases from J; bases unmatched to any gene: 4. This CDR3 comprises 14 residues.

In this sample, this clonotype turned up many times. The chain is built from TRBV5-1 and TRBJ2-7; no firm D call. Germline V gene sequence: CDR1 SGHRS, CDR2 YFSETQ. V was cut by 1 base and J by 3 bases, with 8 bases left in between. The CDR3 spans 13 residues. CDR3 protein: CASSLPTVYEQYF. CDR3 bases: TGCGCCAGCAGCTTGCCGACGGTCTACGAGCAGTACTTC.

This clonotype occurred many times. The rearrangement links TRBV4-1 to TRBJ2-7; D perhaps matches TRBD2 (5 bases). This CDR3 region has 16 residues. V lost 0 bases to trimming and J lost 8 bases, with 20 bases between them. Germline V gene data show CDR1 as MGHRA and CDR2 as YSYEKL. The CDR3 DNA reads as TGCGCCAGCAGCCAAGATCGGAGTCTAGCAGGTTACCAGCAGTACTTC. Amino acids: CASSQDRSLAGYQQYF.

At least ten counts were recorded for this clonotype. This chain links TRBV2 with TRBJ2-3; 8 bases are a match to TRBD2. V lost 6 bases to trimming and J lost 1 base; unmatched junction nucleotides: 21. The CDR3 sequence is 20 residues long. Germline V gene sequence: CDR1 SNHLY, CDR2 FYNNEI. The CDR3: CASSRKLLGDGSGGTDTQYF. In DNA form, the CDR3 reads TGTGCCAGCAGCCGCAAACTTCTCGGGGACGGTAGCGGGGGCACAGATACGCAGTATTTT. Looking up the rest from reference TRBV2 and TRBJ2-3 gives the full variable domain: EPEVTQTPSHQVTQMGQEVILRCVPISNHLYFYWYRQILGQKVEFLVSFYNNEISEKSEIFDDQFSVERPDGSNFTLKIRSTKLEDSAMYFCASSRKLLGDGSGGTDTQYFGPGTRLTVL.

This clonotype was detected many times. V gene TRBV20-1 combines with J gene TRBJ2-3; possible D gene TRBD1, 6 bases. Per the germline V gene, CDR1 is DFQATT and CDR2 is SNEGSKA (reference sequence). This CDR3 has 13 amino acids. CDR3: CNSGTTRGDTQYF. CDR3 nucleotides: TGCAACTCCGGGACAACCAGGGGAGATACGCAGTATTTT.

This clonotype appeared a few times. CDR3 loop: CASSLKGLAGRRAYEQYF. Written as DNA, the CDR3 is TGTGCCAGCAGCTTAAAGGGCCTAGCGGGACGGCGGGCCTACGAGCAGTACTTC. The chain couples TRBV7-8 to TRBJ2-7, with 9 bases identical to TRBD2. Trimming took 2 bases from V and 2 from J; bases not matched to a gene: 13. The CDR3 is 18 residues long. The V gene's germline CDR1 is SGHVS and CDR2 FQNEAQ.

The chain joins TRBV28 to TRBJ2-1, with TRBD1 identical over 10 bases. Germline loops: CDR1 MDHEN, CDR2 SYDVKM. The ends lost 4 bases at V and 8 bases at J; junction bases unmatched: 8. CDR3 length: 15 residues. The CDR3 reads CASSSPGQGRYEQFF. As DNA, the CDR3 is TGTGCCAGCAGTTCCCCGGGACAGGGGCGCTATGAGCAGTTCTTC.

In its sample, this clonotype was seen many times. This sequence joins TRBV29-1 and TRBJ2-1; 7 nucleotides align to TRBD1. Per germline, CDR1 SQVTM and CDR2 ANQGSEA. With 0 bases clipped from V and 4 bases from J, the junction kept 6 bases outside the gene matches. The CDR3 contains 15 residues. DNA of the CDR3: TGCAGCGTTGAAGACCCGGGACAGTCATACAATGAGCAGTTCTTC. As protein: CSVEDPGQSYNEQFF.

This clonotype was observed at least ten times. V is TRBV5-1 and J is TRBJ2-5; D is unresolved. This CDR3 is built from 13 residues. Trimming shortened V by 5 bases and J by 0 bases, and 8 bases separated the two germline ends. CDR1 is SGHRS, CDR2 YFSETQ, per germline. As DNA, the CDR3 is TGCGCCAGCAGGGGGATGGACCAAGAGACCCAGTACTTC. Translation gives CASRGMDQETQYF.

In its sample, this clonotype was seen many times. The genes are TRBV4-1 and TRBJ2-1, with 10 bases identical to TRBD2. Germline CDR1 and CDR2: MGHRA and YSYEKL. The CDR3 is 16 amino acids. V was pared by 3 bases and J by 7 bases, with 9 bases of the junction left unmatched. The CDR3 protein is CASSHPGLAGDNEQFF. For the CDR3, the DNA is TGCGCCAGCAGCCACCCCGGGCTAGCGGGAGATAATGAGCAGTTCTTC.

A note on this clonotype: With a much larger clone just one base away, this may be a read error. The chain has TRBV5-1 and TRBJ2-3; 7 bases fit TRBD1. V lost 6 bases and J lost 2; bases outside the gene matches: 6. Germline V CDR1 and CDR2: SGHRS, YFSETQ. This CDR3 region has 14 residues. The CDR3 is CASTPGQYTDTQYF. The CDR3 coding sequence is TGCGCCAGCACCCCGGGACAGTACACAGATACGCAGTATTTT.

This clonotype was detected many times. The gene calls are TRBV2 and TRBJ2-1; 8 nucleotides agree with TRBD2. The CDR3 covers 15 residues. Trimming cost V 6 bases and J 9 bases; bases outside gene matches: 13. Germline V lookup: CDR1 SNHLY, CDR2 FYNNEI. Written as DNA, the CDR3 is TGTGCCAGCAGGATTAGCGGGGAACCCCTCTTTGAGCAGTTCTTC. This translates into CASRISGEPLFEQFF.

This clonotype was seen repeatedly, ten times or more. The chain uses TRBV7-2 and TRBJ2-5; TRBD2 agrees at 8 bases. The CDR3 consists of 14 residues. Germline CDR1 reads SGHTA; CDR2 reads FQGNSA. The ends lost 7 bases at V and 4 bases at J; junction bases unmatched: 8. The CDR3 sequence is CASTQAGELETQYF. The CDR3 coding sequence is TGTGCCAGCACCCAAGCGGGAGAGCTAGAGACCCAGTACTTC.

This clonotype was recorded at least ten times. V and J are TRBV20-1 and TRBJ2-2; TRBD2 matches at 8 bases. CDR3 length equals 15 residues. The V gene end was trimmed by 3 bases and the J gene end by 1 base; junction bases not matched to a gene: 4. The germline CDR1 and CDR2 sequences are DFQATT and SNEGSKA (reference sequence). The DNA of the CDR3 is TGCAGTGCTAGTTCTGCGGGAGGGAACACCGGGGAGCTGTTTTTT. As protein: CSASSAGGNTGELFF.

To note about this clonotype: Given a much more abundant clone one base away, this may be a read error. The chain couples TRBV5-1 to TRBJ2-2, with a possible D match to TRBD1 (5 bases). The CDR3 totals 16 residues. Germline V gene lookup returns CDR1 SGHRS and CDR2 YFSETQ. The chain's CDR3 is CASSLGQGVNTEELFF. CDR3 DNA: TGCGCCAGCAGCTTGGGTCAGGGTGTTAATACCGAGGAGCTGTTTTTT.

This clonotype was counted at least ten times. This chain links TRBV7-2 with TRBJ2-7; 8 positions match TRBD2. The germline gives CDR1 SGHTA, CDR2 FQGNSA. V dropped 5 bases and J dropped 0; count of bases not matched to a gene: 9. The CDR3 sequence is 16 residues long. The CDR3 protein is CASSPDGLAGSYEQYF. Here the CDR3 DNA reads TGTGCCAGCAGCCCCGACGGGCTAGCGGGCTCCTACGAGCAGTACTTC.

At least ten counts were recorded for this clonotype. The chain combines TRBV27 with TRBJ2-1; 13 bases are a match to TRBD2. Looked up from germline, CDR1 is MNHEY and CDR2 is SMNVEV (reference sequence). Losses at the gene ends were 3 bases for V and 6 bases for J; bases not matched to a gene: 11. CDR3 length equals 18 residues. CDR3 sequence (DNA): TGTGCCAGCAGTTTCCGGTCGACTAGCGGGAGGTCTGGCAATGAGCAGTTCTTC. Its translation is CASSFRSTSGRSGNEQFF.

About this clonotype: It may be a read error: a sequence one base away is much more abundant. The chain uses TRBV4-2 and TRBJ1-6; TRBD1 might be the D (5 bases). The CDR3 sequence is 14 residues long. Germline V gene sequence: CDR1 LGHNA, CDR2 YNFKEQ. DNA for the CDR3: TGTGCCAGCAGCCAAGAACAGGAGAATTCACCCCCCCACTTT. It translates to CASSQEQENSPPHF.